Below, 20 T cell receptor beta chains from the same sample are listed, as sequenced in a study of cytomegalovirus exposure and HLA in healthy donors. Use of 60 Vbeta and 13 Jbeta primers characterized the PCR. Data came from immunoSEQ multiplex PCR; TCRdb stores just in-frame clones and leaves some out. The table records 100,000 to 150,000 clones, over 65% of them present only once. Material: PBMCs. The origin of the receptors is a man in his fifties in good health and CMV-seronegative.

The chain employs TRBV5-1 and TRBJ2-3; TRBD1 might be the D (6 bases). The length of the CDR3 is 16 residues. V shed 7 bases and J shed 3 bases, with 21 bases lying between them. CDR1 and CDR2 from the germline V gene are SGHRS and YFSETQ. This chain's CDR3 is CASGEGTLKVTDTQYF. CDR3 nucleotide sequence: TGCGCCAGCGGCGAGGGGACACTGAAAGTTACAGATACGCAGTATTTT. The full variable domain, its missing parts supplied by reference TRBV5-1 and TRBJ2-3, is KAGVTQTPRYLIKTRGQQVTLSCSPISGHRSVSWYQQTPGQGLQFLFEYFSETQRNKGNFPGRFSGRQFSNSRSEMNVSTLELGDSALYLCASGEGTLKVTDTQYFGPGTRLTVL.

This clone showed up just a few times. This rearrangement joins TRBV13 to TRBJ1-4, with TRBD1 matching over 9 bases. V shed 4 bases, J shed 7 bases, and the junction held 10 bases outside the gene matches. The CDR3 totals 16 residues. Per the germline V gene, CDR1 is PRHDT and CDR2 is FYEKMQ (reference sequence). The CDR3: CASSSGQGNLGEKLFF. The CDR3 region has the DNA TGTGCCAGCAGCTCCGGACAGGGGAACCTGGGTGAAAAACTGTTTTTT.

Turning to this clone: This sample includes further DNA sequences coding for the same CDR3. The chain is built from TRBV5-1 and TRBJ1-1; a possible D gene is TRBD1 (6 bases). V was trimmed by 3 bases and J by 4 bases, leaving 16 bases between them. This CDR3 contains 15 residues. Germline-derived CDR1 and CDR2 are SGHRS and YFSETQ. This CDR3 reads CASSYGAGVSTEAFF. For the CDR3, the DNA is TGCGCCAGCAGCTATGGCGCAGGGGTGAGCACTGAAGCTTTCTTT.

The gene calls are TRBV5-7 and TRBJ1-6; D is uncertain. TRBV5-7 is filed as an ORF, its function uncertain. The CDR3 runs 15 residues. V lost 0 bases to trimming and J lost 4 bases, with 8 bases between them. The CDR3 DNA reads as TGTGCCAGCAGCTTGGGCGGGCAATATAATTCACCCCTCCACTTT. Translation: CASSLGGQYNSPLHF.

This clone was counted a single time. The rearrangement links TRBV4-2 to TRBJ2-2, with TRBD2 matching over 9 bases. This CDR3 is built from 15 residues. Unmatched junction bases numbered 2, after V lost 0 bases and J lost 6 bases. Per germline, CDR1 LGHNA and CDR2 YNFKEQ. CDR3 bases: TGTGCCAGCAGCCAAGATGCGGGGGGGCCCGGGGAGCTGTTTTTT. Protein product: CASSQDAGGPGELFF.

V and J are TRBV19 and TRBJ1-2; TRBD1 matches 10 bases. With 3 bases clipped from V and 7 bases from J, the junction kept 5 bases outside the gene matches. From germline, CDR1 is LNHDA and CDR2 SQIVND (reference sequence). The CDR3 sequence is 14 residues long. This CDR3 reads CASSIDRGQGGYTF. The CDR3 DNA is TGTGCCAGTAGTATTGACAGGGGGCAAGGTGGCTACACCTTC.

The V gene is TRBV25-1, the J gene TRBJ1-4, with 11 nucleotides matching TRBD1. This CDR3 is built from 18 residues. Looked up from germline, CDR1 is MGHDK and CDR2 is SYGVNS. The trim removed 0 bases at V and 2 bases at J, leaving 5 bases unmatched. In DNA, the CDR3 is TGTGCCAGCAGTGAATATCGGACAGGGGGCGCGACTAATGAAAAACTGTTTTTT. Translating it yields CASSEYRTGGATNEKLFF.

The gene calls are TRBV2 and TRBJ1-1, with 7 bases identical to TRBD1. The germline V gene encodes CDR1 SNHLY and CDR2 FYNNEI. V lost 1 base and J lost 6; bases outside the gene matches: 14. The CDR3 length is 17 residues. The CDR3, as DNA: TGTGCCAGCAGTGAAGATAGTTTTTGGACAGGAAGTGCTGAAGCTTTCTTT. It yields the protein CASSEDSFWTGSAEAFF.

The chain combines TRBV5-4 with TRBJ2-3, with TRBD2 matching over 10 bases. The junction had 5 bases not matched to a gene; V was cut back by 2 bases and J by 2 bases. The CDR3 is 16 residues long. Germline V gene sequence: CDR1 SGHNT, CDR2 YYREEE (reference sequence). Written as DNA, the CDR3 is TGTGCCAGCAGCTTCTTAGCGGGGGGCATCACAGATACGCAGTATTTT. It specifies CASSFLAGGITDTQYF.

The chain carries TRBV6-5 and TRBJ1-2; D uncertain. The CDR3 is made up of 16 amino acids. Germline CDR1 MNHEY, CDR2 SVGAGI. V was clipped by 4 bases and J by 0 bases, with 15 bases between them. The CDR3: CASSSPGEAANYGYTF. For the CDR3, the DNA is TGTGCCAGCAGTTCCCCCGGGGAGGCAGCTAACTATGGCTACACCTTC.

CDR3 loop: CASSESSGDPTDTQYF. The CDR3 DNA reads TGTGCCAGCAGTGAGTCTAGCGGGGACCCCACAGATACGCAGTATTTT. The chain employs TRBV6-4 and TRBJ2-3; TRBD2 aligns across 9 bases. Trimming took 3 bases from V and 2 from J; bases not matched to a gene: 6. The germline gives CDR1 MRHNA, CDR2 SNTAGT. This CDR3 region has 16 residues.

The chain joins TRBV5-1 to TRBJ1-3; a possible D gene is TRBD1 (5 bases). This CDR3 contains 16 residues. The germline gives CDR1 SGHRS, CDR2 YFSETQ. The V end lost 4 bases, the J end lost 0 bases, and 14 bases lay between the germline ends. DNA for the CDR3: TGCGCCAGCAGCCCCACCGGGGGATCCTCTGGAAACACCATATATTTT. This sequence encodes CASSPTGGSSGNTIYF.

This clone was counted once. The CDR3 reads CASSSSGNPDTQYF. The CDR3 coding sequence is TGTGCCAGCAGCTCTAGTGGCAATCCAGATACGCAGTATTTT. The V gene is TRBV11-2, the J gene TRBJ2-3; D unclear. The CDR3 has 14 residues. Trimming took off 4 bases at V and 4 bases at J, with 12 bases between the two ends. The germline CDR1 and CDR2 sequences are SGHAT and FQNNGV.

The chain carries TRBV4-3 and TRBJ1-1, with 8 nucleotides matching TRBD1. The CDR3 covers 16 residues. The germline V gene has CDR1 LGHNA and CDR2 YSLEER. The V gene end was trimmed by 4 bases and the J gene end by 11 bases; junction bases not matched to a gene: 18. CDR3 in amino acids: CASSRGAGGASVSAFF. The DNA for the CDR3 is TGCGCCAGCAGCCGGGGGGCAGGGGGCGCCTCGGTGTCCGCTTTCTTT.

The rearrangement links TRBV11-1 to TRBJ1-2, with D perhaps matching TRBD1 (6 bases). Germline V gene data show CDR1 as SGHAT and CDR2 as FQDESV (reference sequence). This CDR3 is 12 amino acids long. V was pared by 4 bases and J by 7 bases, with 10 bases between. CDR3 DNA: TGTGCCAGCAGCTCCACAGGGATTGGCTACACCTTC. The encoded protein is CASSSTGIGYTF.

A single count supports this clone. The rearrangement joins TRBV6-5 to TRBJ2-3, with D perhaps TRBD2 (6 bases). CDR3 length: 14 residues. The V gene's germline CDR1 is MNHEY and CDR2 SVGAGI. V lost 6 bases, J lost 5 bases, and 15 bases lay in between. DNA of the CDR3: TGTGCCAGCAGGTTATTTTGGGGGGAAGATACGCAGTATTTT. Translation gives CASRLFWGEDTQYF.

The chain carries TRBV21-1 and TRBJ1-4. TRBV21-1 is labeled a pseudogene. CDR3 length equals 16 residues. This chain's CDR3 is CASGNARGGWDEKLFF. CDR3 coding DNA: TGTGCCAGCGGCAATGCGAGGGGGGGGTGGGATGAAAAACTGTTTTTT.

This clone was counted a single time. This sequence joins TRBV2 and TRBJ1-5; 9 nucleotides agree with TRBD1. CDR1 and CDR2 from the germline V gene are SNHLY and FYNNEI. This CDR3 has 17 amino acids. V shed 8 bases and J 0 bases; nucleotides not matched to a gene: 11. The CDR3 DNA reads TGTGCCAGCTCCGGGACAGGGAGTATTTCTAGCAATCAGCCCCAGCATTTT. Translation: CASSGTGSISSNQPQHF.

This clone showed up just a few times. This rearrangement joins TRBV15 to TRBJ2-7; D is possibly TRBD2 (5 bases). Trimming removed 0 bases from V and 4 bases from J, with 13 bases in between. Germline CDR1 is LNHNV and CDR2 is YYDKDF (reference sequence). This CDR3 comprises 15 residues. The CDR3: CATSRDPVGGYEQYF. The DNA of the CDR3 is TGTGCCACCAGCAGAGATCCAGTGGGCGGGTACGAGCAGTACTTC.

The J gene is TRBJ1-6, the V gene TRBV5-6; D perhaps matches TRBD1 (5 bases). Trimming took off 4 bases at V and 14 bases at J, with 19 bases between the two ends. This CDR3 contains 14 residues. CDR1 is SGHDT, CDR2 YYEEEE, per germline. CDR3: CASSTIDSWVSLHF. The DNA for the CDR3 is TGTGCCAGCAGCACGATCGACAGTTGGGTTTCCCTCCACTTT.